This entry is about one T cell receptor beta chain. Germline V gene sequence: CDR1 LGHNT, CDR2 FRNRAP. The CDR3 covers 17 residues. The ends were cut back, 3 bases at V and 0 bases at J, with 14 bases in the middle. The data are from a study of blood T cell repertoires in COVID-19. Study-level information: COVID-19 samples from acute and convalescent phases originated in the United States, Italy and Spain. PBMCs, B-cell-depleted T cells, or T cells were the source of the cDNA or gDNA that made up the material.

How the authors handled the data: Scientists estimated how many nucleated cells there were by amplifying reference gene primers. Profiling relied on immunoSEQ multiplex PCR, and the TCRdb table lists in-frame clones only, not all of them. V and J calls and clone size follow that table, whereas D and trimming were derived from the DNA. This sample has approximately 200,000 clones, with around 87% found just once. Sequenced: PBMCs or T cells enriched from blood (not recorded which). The genes are TRBV12-5 and TRBJ1-4; no reliable D call. The receptor was derived from a woman aged 30 to 39 who had recovered from COVID-19. Written as DNA, the CDR3 is TGTGCTAGTGGTTTCCGGCGATTACAGTCAACTAATGAAAAACTGTTTTTT. This gives the protein CASGFRRLQSTNEKLFF.